This TCR beta chain was sequenced in a study of cytomegalovirus exposure and HLA in healthy donors. This clone showed up just once. Use of 60 Vbeta and 13 Jbeta primers characterized the PCR. TCRdb keeps only in-frame clones here, not all; method: immunoSEQ multiplex PCR. The table has approximately 100,000 clones, 78% seen once; the top ten hold 1.5% to 2%. The CDR3 extends over 15 amino acids. The germline CDR1 and CDR2 sequences are MDHEN and SYDVKM. The ends lost 5 bases at V and 2 bases at J; junction bases unmatched: 5. This sequence originates from a woman aged 40 to 50 in good health and CMV-seronegative. Sequenced input: PBMCs. The V call is TRBV28, the J call TRBJ1-5, with 8 bases identical to TRBD1. The CDR3 bases are TGTGCCAGCAGTCCTTCAGGGGGCGGCAATCAGCCCCAGCATTTT. It codes for CASSPSGGGNQPQHF.